A selection of T cell receptor beta chains follows, all from one sample in a study of beta chain features in type 1 diabetes. Sequencing was performed with immunoSEQ multiplex PCR; in TCRdb, only in-frame clones are kept and a portion is missing. The sample shows 300,000 to 400,000 clones, about 13% of them seen only once. Source material: naive CD4+ T cells from blood. These receptors were collected from a young woman with type 1 diabetes. CDR3s include the opening cysteine and the closing phenylalanine or tryptophan. D genes are given only for firm matches. The listing skips clone size in some rows; elsewhere it reads once, few, many or a size class.

- | TRBJ2-3 | 14 | - | TRBV7-2 | CASSQTAPTDTQYF | TGTGCCAGCAGCCAAACTGCGCCCACAGATACGCAGTATTTT
- | TRBJ2-1 | 10 | - | TRBV20-1 | CSAPTAEQFF | TGCAGTGCTCCCACAGCTGAGCAGTTCTTC
few | TRBJ1-2 | 13 | - | TRBV19 | CASTFRRGNGYTF | TGTGCCAGTACCTTTCGGCGGGGCAATGGCTACACCTTC
few | TRBJ1-1 | 16 | - | TRBV27 | CASNPRAYGVNTEAFF | TGTGCCAGCAATCCGAGAGCGTACGGTGTGAACACTGAAGCTTTCTTT
- | TRBJ1-2 | 15 | TRBD1 | TRBV28 | CASTPFEGGVDGYTF | TGTGCCAGCACCCCCTTCGAAGGGGGCGTTGATGGCTACACCTTC
- | TRBJ1-2 | 14 | - | TRBV18 | CASSPTGVGYGYTF | TGTGCCAGCTCTCCTACGGGGGTCGGCTATGGCTACACCTTC
few | TRBJ1-2 | 15 | TRBD1 | TRBV7-9 | CASSLVAGGDYGYTF | TGTGCCAGCAGCTTAGTGGCAGGGGGCGACTATGGCTACACCTTC
few | TRBJ2-1 | 15 | - | TRBV5-8 | CASSRGLATYNEQFF | TGTGCCAGCAGCCGGGGACTGGCTACCTACAATGAGCAGTTCTTC
- | TRBJ2-7 | 20 | TRBD2 | TRBV27 | CASSSRLLAGEVPRGYEQYF | TGTGCCAGCAGTTCACGGCTCCTAGCGGGAGAAGTTCCACGAGGGTACGAGCAGTACTTC
few | TRBJ1-2 | 14 | - | TRBV30 | CAWRATPTGVSYTF | TGTGCCTGGAGAGCAACGCCGACAGGAGTAAGCTACACCTTC
few | TRBJ2-1 | 15 | TRBD1 | TRBV5-4 | CASSSGQGTYNEQFF | TGTGCCAGCAGCTCGGGACAGGGTACATACAATGAGCAGTTCTTC
few | TRBJ2-2 | 13 | - | TRBV11-2 | CASSSQDTGELFF | TGTGCCAGCAGCTCACAGGACACCGGGGAGCTGTTTTTT